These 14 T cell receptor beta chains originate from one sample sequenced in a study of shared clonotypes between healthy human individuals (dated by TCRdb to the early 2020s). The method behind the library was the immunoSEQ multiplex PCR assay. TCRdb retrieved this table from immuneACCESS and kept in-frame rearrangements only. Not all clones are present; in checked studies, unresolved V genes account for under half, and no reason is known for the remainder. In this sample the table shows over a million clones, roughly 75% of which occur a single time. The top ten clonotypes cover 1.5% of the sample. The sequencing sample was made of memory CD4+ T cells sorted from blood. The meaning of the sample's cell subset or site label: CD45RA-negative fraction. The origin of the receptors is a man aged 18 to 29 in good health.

The CDR3 bases are TGTGCCAGCAGCTTAGGACAGGCGCCGAACACCGGGGAGCTGTTTTTT. Translating it yields CASSLGQAPNTGELFF. The chain carries TRBV5-6 and TRBJ2-2; 7 bases are a match to TRBD1. The germline gives CDR1 SGHDT, CDR2 YYEEEE. CDR3 length: 16 amino acids. J gave up 0 bases and V 2 bases, and 4 bases lay outside the gene matches.

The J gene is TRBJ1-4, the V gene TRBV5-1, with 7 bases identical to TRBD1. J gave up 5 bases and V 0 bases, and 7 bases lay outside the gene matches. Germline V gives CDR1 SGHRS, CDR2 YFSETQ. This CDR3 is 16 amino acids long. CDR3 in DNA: TGCGCCAGCAGCTTGGCACCGGGACAGTTAAATGAAAAACTGTTTTTT. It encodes CASSLAPGQLNEKLFF. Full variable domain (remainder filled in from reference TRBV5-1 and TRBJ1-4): KAGVTQTPRYLIKTRGQQVTLSCSPISGHRSVSWYQQTPGQGLQFLFEYFSETQRNKGNFPGRFSGRQFSNSRSEMNVSTLELGDSALYLCASSLAPGQLNEKLFFGSGTQLSVL.

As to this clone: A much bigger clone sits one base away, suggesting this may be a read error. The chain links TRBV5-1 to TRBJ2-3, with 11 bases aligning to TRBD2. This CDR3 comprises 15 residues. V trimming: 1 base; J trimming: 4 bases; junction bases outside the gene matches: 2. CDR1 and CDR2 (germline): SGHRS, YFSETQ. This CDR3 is CASSLTSGSPDTQYF. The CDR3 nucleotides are TGCGCCAGCAGCTTGACTAGCGGGAGCCCAGATACGCAGTATTTT.

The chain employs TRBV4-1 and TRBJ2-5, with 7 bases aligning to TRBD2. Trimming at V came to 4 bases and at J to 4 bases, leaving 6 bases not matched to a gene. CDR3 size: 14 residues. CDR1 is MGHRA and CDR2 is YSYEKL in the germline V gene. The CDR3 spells CASSRGGPLETQYF. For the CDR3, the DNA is TGCGCCAGCAGCCGGGGAGGGCCCCTAGAGACCCAGTACTTC.

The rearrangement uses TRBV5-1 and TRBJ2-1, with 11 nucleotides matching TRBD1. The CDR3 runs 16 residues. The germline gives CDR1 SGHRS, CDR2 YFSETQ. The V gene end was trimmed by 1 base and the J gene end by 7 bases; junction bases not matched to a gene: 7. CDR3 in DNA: TGCGCCAGCAGCTTGCGACCGGGACAGGGGGGAAATGAGCAGTTCTTC. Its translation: CASSLRPGQGGNEQFF.

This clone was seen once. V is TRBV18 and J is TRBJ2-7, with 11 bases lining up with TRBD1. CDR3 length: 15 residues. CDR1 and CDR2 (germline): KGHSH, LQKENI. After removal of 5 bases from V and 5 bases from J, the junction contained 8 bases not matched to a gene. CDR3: CASSMIGTGGNEQYF. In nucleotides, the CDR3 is TGTGCCAGCTCAATGATTGGGACAGGGGGAAACGAGCAGTACTTC.

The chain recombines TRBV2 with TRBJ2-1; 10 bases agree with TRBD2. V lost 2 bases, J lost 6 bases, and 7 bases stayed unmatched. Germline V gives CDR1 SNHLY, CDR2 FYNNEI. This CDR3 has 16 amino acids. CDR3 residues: CASSETYSGGSNEQFF. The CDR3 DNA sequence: TGTGCCAGCAGTGAAACTTATAGCGGGGGGTCCAATGAGCAGTTCTTC.

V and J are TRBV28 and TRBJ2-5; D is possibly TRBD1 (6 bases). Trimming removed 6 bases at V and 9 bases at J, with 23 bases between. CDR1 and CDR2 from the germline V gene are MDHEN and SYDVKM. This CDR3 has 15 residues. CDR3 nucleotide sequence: TGTGCCAGCAGAGGTAGGGCTAGCCTTGAGGGGGCCCAGTACTTC. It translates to CASRGRASLEGAQYF.

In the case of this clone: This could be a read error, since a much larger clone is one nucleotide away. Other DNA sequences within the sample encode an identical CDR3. CDR3 DNA sequence: TGTGCCAGCAGCTTTAGCACAGATACGCAGTATTTT. Its translation: CASSFSTDTQYF. The chain links TRBV7-9 to TRBJ2-3; D is unclear. V lost 3 bases, J lost 0 bases, and 1 base lay in between. The CDR3 loop spans 12 amino acids. Per the germline V gene, CDR1 is SEHNR and CDR2 is FQNEAQ (reference sequence).

Here the CDR3 reads CASSLGAYNEQFF. CDR3 in DNA: TGTGCCAGCAGCCTAGGGGCCTACAATGAGCAGTTCTTC. The chain has TRBV5-4 and TRBJ2-1; TRBD1 might be the D (5 bases). The CDR3 totals 13 residues. Germline V gene data show CDR1 as SGHNT and CDR2 as YYREEE (reference sequence). V lost 4 bases, J lost 2 bases, and 7 bases lay in between.

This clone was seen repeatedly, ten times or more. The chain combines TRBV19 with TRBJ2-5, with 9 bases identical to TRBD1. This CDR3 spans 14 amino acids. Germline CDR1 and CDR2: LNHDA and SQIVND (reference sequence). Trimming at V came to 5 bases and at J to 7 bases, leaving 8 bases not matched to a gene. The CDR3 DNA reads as TGTGCCAGTAGTCCGGACAGGGGTATAGGGACCCAGTACTTC. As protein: CASSPDRGIGTQYF.

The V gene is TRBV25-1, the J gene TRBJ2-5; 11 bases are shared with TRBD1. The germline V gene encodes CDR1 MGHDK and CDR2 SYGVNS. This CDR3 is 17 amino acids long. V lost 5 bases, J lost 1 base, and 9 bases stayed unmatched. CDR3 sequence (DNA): TGTGCCAGCAGTTCGGGGACAGGGGGAAACATCCAAGAGACCCAGTACTTC. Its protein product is CASSSGTGGNIQETQYF.

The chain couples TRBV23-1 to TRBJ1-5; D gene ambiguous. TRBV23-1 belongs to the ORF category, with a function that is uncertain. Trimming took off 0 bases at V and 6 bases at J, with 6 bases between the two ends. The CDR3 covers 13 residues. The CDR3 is CASSQSSFQPQHF. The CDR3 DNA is TGCGCCAGCAGTCAATCCTCGTTTCAGCCCCAGCATTTT.

CDR3: CASSLVGRNTGELFF. The CDR3 nucleotides read TGTGCCAGCAGCTTGGTAGGGCGTAACACCGGGGAGCTGTTTTTT. V is TRBV5-4 and J is TRBJ2-2; no clear D. The V gene lost 0 bases and the J gene lost 2 bases, with 8 bases spanning the gap. CDR1 and CDR2 from the germline V gene are SGHNT and YYREEE (reference sequence). This CDR3 has 15 amino acids.